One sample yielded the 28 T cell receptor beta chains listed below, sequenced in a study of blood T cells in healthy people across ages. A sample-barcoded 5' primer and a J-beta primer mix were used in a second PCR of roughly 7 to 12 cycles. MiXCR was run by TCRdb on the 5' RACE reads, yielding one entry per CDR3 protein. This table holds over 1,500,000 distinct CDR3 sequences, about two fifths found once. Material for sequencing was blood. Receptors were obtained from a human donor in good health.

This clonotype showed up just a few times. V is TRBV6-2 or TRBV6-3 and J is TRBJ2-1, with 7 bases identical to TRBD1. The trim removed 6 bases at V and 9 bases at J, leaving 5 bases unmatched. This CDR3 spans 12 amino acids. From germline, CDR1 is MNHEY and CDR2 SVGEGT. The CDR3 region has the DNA TGTGCCAGCAGCGTGACAGGGCTTGAGCAGTTCTTC. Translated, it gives CASSVTGLEQFF.

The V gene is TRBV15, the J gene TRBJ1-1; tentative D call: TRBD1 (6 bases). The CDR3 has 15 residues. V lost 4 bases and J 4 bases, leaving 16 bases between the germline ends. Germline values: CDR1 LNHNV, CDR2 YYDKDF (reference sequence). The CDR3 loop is CATSTSRGSGTEAFF. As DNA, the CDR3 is TGTGCCACCAGCACAAGCAGGGGATCGGGCACTGAAGCTTTCTTT. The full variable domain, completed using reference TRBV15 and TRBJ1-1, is DAMVIQNPRYQVTQFGKPVTLSCSQTLNHNVMYWYQQKSSQAPKLLFHYYDKDFNNEADTPDNFQSRRPNTSFCFLDIRSPGLGDTAMYLCATSTSRGSGTEAFFGQGTRLTVV.

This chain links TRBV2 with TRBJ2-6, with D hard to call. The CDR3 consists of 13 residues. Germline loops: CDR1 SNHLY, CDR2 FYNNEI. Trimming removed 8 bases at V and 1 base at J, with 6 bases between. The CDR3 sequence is CASDTSGANVLTF. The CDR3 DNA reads TGTGCCAGCGATACGTCTGGGGCCAACGTCCTGACTTTC.

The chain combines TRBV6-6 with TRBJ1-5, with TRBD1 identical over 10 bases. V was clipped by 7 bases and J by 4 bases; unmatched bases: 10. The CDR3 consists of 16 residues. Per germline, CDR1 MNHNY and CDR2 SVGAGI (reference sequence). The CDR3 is CASILTTGQGNQPQHF. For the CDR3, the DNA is TGTGCCAGCATTCTAACTACGGGACAGGGGAATCAGCCCCAGCATTTT.

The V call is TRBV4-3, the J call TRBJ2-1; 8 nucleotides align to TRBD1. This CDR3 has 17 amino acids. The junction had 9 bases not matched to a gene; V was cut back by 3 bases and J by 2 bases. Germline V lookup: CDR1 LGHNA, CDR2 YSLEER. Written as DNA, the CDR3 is TGCGCCAGCAGCCATGAATTCACAGGGGGTACCTACAATGAGCAGTTCTTC. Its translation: CASSHEFTGGTYNEQFF.

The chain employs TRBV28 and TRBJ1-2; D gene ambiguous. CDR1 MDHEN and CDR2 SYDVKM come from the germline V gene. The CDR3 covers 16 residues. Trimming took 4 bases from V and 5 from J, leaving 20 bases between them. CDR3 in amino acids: CASSSPSEAPVYGYTF. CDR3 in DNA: TGTGCCAGCAGTTCTCCGTCGGAGGCCCCGGTTTATGGCTACACCTTC.

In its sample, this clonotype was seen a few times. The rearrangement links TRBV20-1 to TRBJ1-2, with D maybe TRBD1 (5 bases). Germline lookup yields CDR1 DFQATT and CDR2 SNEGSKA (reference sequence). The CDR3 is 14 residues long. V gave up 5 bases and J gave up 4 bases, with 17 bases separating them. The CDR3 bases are TGCAGTGCTTCCCTTCGGGACGGAGCCTATGGCTACACCTTC. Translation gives CSASLRDGAYGYTF.

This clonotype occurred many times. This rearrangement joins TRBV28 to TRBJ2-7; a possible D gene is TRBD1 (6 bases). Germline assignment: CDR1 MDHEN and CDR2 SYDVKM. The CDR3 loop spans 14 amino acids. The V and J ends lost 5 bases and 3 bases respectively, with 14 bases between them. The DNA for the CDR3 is TGTGCCAGCAGTCCCCAGGGACACGTCTACGAGCAGTACTTC. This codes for CASSPQGHVYEQYF.

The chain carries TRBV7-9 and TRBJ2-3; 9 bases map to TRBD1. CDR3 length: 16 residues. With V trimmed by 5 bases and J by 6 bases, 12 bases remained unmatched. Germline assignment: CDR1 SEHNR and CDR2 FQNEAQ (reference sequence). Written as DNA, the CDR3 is TGTGCCAGCAGCATTTCGACAGGGGGGGATAGCGATACGCAGTATTTT. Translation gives CASSISTGGDSDTQYF.

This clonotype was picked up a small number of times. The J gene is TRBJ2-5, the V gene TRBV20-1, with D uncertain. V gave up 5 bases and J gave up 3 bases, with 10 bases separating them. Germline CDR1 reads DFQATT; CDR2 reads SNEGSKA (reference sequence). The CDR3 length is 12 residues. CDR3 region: CSAPIFKETQYF. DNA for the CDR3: TGCAGTGCTCCGATCTTTAAAGAGACCCAGTACTTC.

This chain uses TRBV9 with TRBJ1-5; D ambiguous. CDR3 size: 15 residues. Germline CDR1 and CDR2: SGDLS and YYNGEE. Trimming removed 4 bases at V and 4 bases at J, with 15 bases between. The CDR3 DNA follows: TGTGCCAGCAGCCCCCGAGACACGCCTAATCAGCCCCAGCATTTT. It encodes CASSPRDTPNQPQHF. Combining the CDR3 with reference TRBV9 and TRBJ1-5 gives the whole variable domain DSGVTQTPKHLITATGQRVTLRCSPRSGDLSVYWYQQSLDQGLQFLIQYYNGEERAKGNILERFSAQQFPDLHSELNLSSLELGDSALYFCASSPRDTPNQPQHFGDGTRLSIL.

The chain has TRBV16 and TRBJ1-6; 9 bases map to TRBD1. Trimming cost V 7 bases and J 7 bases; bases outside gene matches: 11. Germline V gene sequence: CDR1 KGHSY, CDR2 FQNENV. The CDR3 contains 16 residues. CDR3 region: CASNPGQGHYNSPLHF. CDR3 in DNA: TGTGCCAGCAACCCAGGACAGGGGCACTACAATTCACCCCTCCACTTT.

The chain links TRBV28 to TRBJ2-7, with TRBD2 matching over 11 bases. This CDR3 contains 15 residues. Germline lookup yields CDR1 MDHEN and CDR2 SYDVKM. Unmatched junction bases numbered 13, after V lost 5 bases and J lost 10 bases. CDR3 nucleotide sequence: TGTGCCAGCAGTGGACTAGCGGGTTTGTTTGAAACCCAGTACTTC. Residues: CASSGLAGLFETQYF. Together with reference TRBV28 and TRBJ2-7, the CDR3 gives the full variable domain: DVKVTQSSRYLVKRTGEKVFLECVQDMDHENMFWYRQDPGLGLRLIYFSYDVKMKEKGDIPEGYSVSREKKERFSLILESASTNQTSMYLCASSGLAGLFETQYFGPGTRLTVT.

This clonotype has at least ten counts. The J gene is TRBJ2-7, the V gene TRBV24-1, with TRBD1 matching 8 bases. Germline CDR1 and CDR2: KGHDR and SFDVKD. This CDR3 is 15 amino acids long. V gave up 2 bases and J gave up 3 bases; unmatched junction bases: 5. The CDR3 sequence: CATSDSGQGDYEQYF. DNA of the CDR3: TGTGCCACCAGTGATTCAGGACAGGGAGACTACGAGCAGTACTTC.

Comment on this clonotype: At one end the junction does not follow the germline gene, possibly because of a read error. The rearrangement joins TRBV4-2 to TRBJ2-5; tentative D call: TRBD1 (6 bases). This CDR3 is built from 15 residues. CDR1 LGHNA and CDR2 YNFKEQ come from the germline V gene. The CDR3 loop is CAGSQERGSGETQYF. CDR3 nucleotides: TGTGCCGGCAGCCAAGAGAGGGGGAGTGGGGAGACCCAGTACTTC.

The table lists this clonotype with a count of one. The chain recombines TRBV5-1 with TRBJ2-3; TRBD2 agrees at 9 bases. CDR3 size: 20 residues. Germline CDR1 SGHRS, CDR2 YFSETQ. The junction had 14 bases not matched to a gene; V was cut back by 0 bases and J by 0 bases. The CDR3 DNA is TGCGCCAGCAGCTTGGGGCGATTGTGGCTAGCGGGGAGTAGCACAGATACGCAGTATTTT. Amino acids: CASSLGRLWLAGSSTDTQYF.

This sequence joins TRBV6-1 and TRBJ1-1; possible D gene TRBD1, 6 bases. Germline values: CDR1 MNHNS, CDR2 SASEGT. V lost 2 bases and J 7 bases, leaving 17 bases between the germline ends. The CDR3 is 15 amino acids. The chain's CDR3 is CASSESGPWGREAFF. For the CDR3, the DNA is TGTGCCAGCAGTGAATCGGGGCCCTGGGGGCGTGAAGCTTTCTTT.

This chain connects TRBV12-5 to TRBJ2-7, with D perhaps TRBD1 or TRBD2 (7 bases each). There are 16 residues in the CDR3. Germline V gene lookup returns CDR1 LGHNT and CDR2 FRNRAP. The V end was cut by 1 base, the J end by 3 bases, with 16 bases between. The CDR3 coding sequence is TGTGCTAGTGGTTTGGACCTCAGGGGGGGCTACTACGAGCAGTACTTC. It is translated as CASGLDLRGGYYEQYF.

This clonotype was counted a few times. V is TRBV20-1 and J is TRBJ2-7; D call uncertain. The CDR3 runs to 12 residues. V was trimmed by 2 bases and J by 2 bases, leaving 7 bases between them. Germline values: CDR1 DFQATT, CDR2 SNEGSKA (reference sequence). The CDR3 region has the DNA TGCAGTGCTAGAAGGCAGCCCTACGAGCAGTACTTC. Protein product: CSARRQPYEQYF.

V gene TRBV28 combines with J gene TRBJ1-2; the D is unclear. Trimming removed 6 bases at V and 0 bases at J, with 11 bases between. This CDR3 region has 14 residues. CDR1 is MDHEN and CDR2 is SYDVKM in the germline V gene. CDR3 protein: CASSPGRTNYGYTF. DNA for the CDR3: TGTGCCAGCAGCCCAGGAAGGACTAACTATGGCTACACCTTC.

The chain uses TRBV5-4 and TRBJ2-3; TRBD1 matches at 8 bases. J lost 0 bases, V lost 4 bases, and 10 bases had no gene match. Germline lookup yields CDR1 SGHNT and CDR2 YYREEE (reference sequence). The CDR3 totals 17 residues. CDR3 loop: CASSPDPGGASTDTQYF. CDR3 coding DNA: TGTGCCAGCAGCCCAGACCCAGGGGGCGCTAGCACAGATACGCAGTATTTT.

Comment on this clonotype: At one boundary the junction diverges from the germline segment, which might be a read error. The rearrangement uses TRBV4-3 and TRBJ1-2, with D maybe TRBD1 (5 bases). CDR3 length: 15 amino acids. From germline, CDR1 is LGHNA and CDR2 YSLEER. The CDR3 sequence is CTSSQNTGVNYGYTF. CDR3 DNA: TGCACCAGCAGCCAGAATACAGGAGTAAACTATGGCTACACCTTC.

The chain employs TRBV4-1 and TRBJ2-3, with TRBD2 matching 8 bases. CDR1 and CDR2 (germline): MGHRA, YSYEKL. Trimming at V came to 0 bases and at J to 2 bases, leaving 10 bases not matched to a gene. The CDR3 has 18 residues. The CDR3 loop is CASSQESSSGGFTDTQYF. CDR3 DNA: TGCGCCAGCAGCCAAGAATCTAGCAGCGGGGGATTCACAGATACGCAGTATTTT.

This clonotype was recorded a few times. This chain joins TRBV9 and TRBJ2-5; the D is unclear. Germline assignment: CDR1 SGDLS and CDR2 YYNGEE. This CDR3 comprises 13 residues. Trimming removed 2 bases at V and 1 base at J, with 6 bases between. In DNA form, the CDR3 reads TGTGCCAGCAGCGTCGCGTTCCAAGAGACCCAGTACTTC. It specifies CASSVAFQETQYF.

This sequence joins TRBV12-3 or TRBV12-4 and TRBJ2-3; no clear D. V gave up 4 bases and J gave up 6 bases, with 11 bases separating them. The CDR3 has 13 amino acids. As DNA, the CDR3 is TGTGCCAGCAGTTCAGCTCTAAGGGATACGCAGTATTTT. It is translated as CASSSALRDTQYF.

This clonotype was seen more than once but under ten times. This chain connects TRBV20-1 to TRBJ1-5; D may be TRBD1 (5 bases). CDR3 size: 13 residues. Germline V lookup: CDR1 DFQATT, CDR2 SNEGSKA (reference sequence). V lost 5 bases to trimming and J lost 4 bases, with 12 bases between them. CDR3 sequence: CSAYLDINQPQHF. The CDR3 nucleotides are TGCAGTGCTTACCTGGACATAAATCAGCCCCAGCATTTT.

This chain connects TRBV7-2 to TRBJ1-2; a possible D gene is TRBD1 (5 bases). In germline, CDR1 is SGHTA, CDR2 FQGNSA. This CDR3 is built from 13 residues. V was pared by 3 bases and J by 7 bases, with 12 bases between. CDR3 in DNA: TGTGCCAGCAGCTTGAGGCAGGGCTGTGGCTACACCTTC. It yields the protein CASSLRQGCGYTF.

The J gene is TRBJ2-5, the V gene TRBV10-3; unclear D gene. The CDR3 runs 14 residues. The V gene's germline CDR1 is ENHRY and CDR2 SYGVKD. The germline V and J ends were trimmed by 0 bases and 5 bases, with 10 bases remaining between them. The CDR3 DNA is TGTGCCATCAGTGAGTCTATAGAGCATGAGACCCAGTACTTC. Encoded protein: CAISESIEHETQYF.